The 11 T cell receptor beta chains reported below all come from one sample, sequenced in a study of T-cell reconstitution after alpha-beta-depleted transplantation in children. Library preparation (for TCRbeta) was performed with unique molecular identifiers. TCRdb re-analysed the PCR reads in MiXCR, keeping a single row per CDR3 protein. The sample shows hundreds of thousands of distinct CDR3 sequences, under 8.5% of them seen only once. The sequencing here drew on PBMCs, mostly from graft donor cells, taken 360 days after TCRalphabeta/CD19-depleted stem cell transplant. The receptors were sampled from a male patient aged 2-15 years who had a stem cell transplant for acute myeloid leukemia, so the T cells may come from the graft donor.

This clonotype was detected ten times or more. The V call is TRBV11-2, the J call TRBJ2-1; no firm D call. The germline V and J ends were trimmed by 5 bases and 9 bases, with 17 bases remaining between them. Germline V gives CDR1 SGHAT, CDR2 FQNNGV. There are 14 residues in the CDR3. In nucleotides, the CDR3 is TGTGCCAGCAGCCACTTCCGGGTTCCGGCTGAGCAGTTCTTC. Its protein product is CASSHFRVPAEQFF.

This sequence joins TRBV29-1 and TRBJ2-7, with TRBD1 matching 9 bases. Germline CDR1 reads SQVTM; CDR2 reads ANQGSEA. V dropped 5 bases and J dropped 1; count of bases not matched to a gene: 3. The CDR3 totals 13 residues. The CDR3 loop is CSVKQGASYEQYF. In nucleotides, the CDR3 is TGCAGCGTTAAACAGGGGGCATCCTACGAGCAGTACTTC.

In this sample, this clonotype turned up a few times. The chain carries TRBV7-3 and TRBJ1-2, with D possibly TRBD1 on 6 matching bases. Germline V gene sequence: CDR1 SGHTA, CDR2 FQGTGA. The CDR3 contains 12 residues. V lost 4 bases to trimming and J lost 6 bases, with 9 bases between them. This CDR3 reads CASSSGDDGYTF. CDR3 DNA sequence: TGTGCCAGCAGCTCAGGGGACGATGGCTACACCTTC.

This clonotype was found many times. The chain combines TRBV5-1 with TRBJ2-2; no firm D call. Per germline, CDR1 SGHRS and CDR2 YFSETQ. V lost 0 bases, J lost 5 bases, and 11 bases lay in between. CDR3 length equals 15 residues. DNA of the CDR3: TGCGCCAGCAGCTTGGAGAGGCCATCAACCGGGGAGCTGTTTTTT. This encodes CASSLERPSTGELFF.

This clonotype was detected only a few times. CDR3 residues: CSVAPGHYTGELFF. For the CDR3, the DNA is TGCAGCGTTGCTCCGGGACACTACACCGGGGAGCTGTTTTTT. The chain carries TRBV29-1 and TRBJ2-2; D may be TRBD1 (6 bases). V lost 4 bases and J 3 bases, leaving 12 bases between the germline ends. This CDR3 spans 14 amino acids. Germline values: CDR1 SQVTM, CDR2 ANQGSEA.

The chain employs TRBV4-2 and TRBJ2-3; TRBD2 matches at 8 bases. Trimming at V came to 6 bases and at J to 0 bases, leaving 20 bases not matched to a gene. The germline V gene has CDR1 LGHNA and CDR2 YNFKEQ. CDR3 length equals 20 residues. The CDR3 spells CASSRSSGGAKVPSTDTQYF. Written as DNA, the CDR3 is TGTGCCAGCAGTCGGTCCAGCGGGGGAGCGAAGGTACCTAGCACAGATACGCAGTATTTT.

This clonotype was picked up many times. The chain joins TRBV6-1 to TRBJ2-1; D possibly corresponds to TRBD1 (5 bases). Germline V gene lookup returns CDR1 MNHNS and CDR2 SASEGT. Trimming took 6 bases from V and 4 from J, leaving 13 bases between them. The CDR3 is made up of 14 amino acids. The CDR3 here is CASSSRTPYNEQFF. The CDR3 DNA sequence: TGTGCCAGCAGCTCGAGGACACCATACAATGAGCAGTTCTTC.

Only a few counts were recorded for this clonotype. This sequence joins TRBV7-9 and TRBJ1-4; unclear D gene. Trimming stripped 1 base from V and 8 bases from J, with 11 bases between. Looked up from germline, CDR1 is SEHNR and CDR2 is FQNEAQ (reference sequence). This CDR3 is built from 14 residues. CDR3 sequence: CASSLGLTQEKLFF. CDR3 sequence (DNA): TGTGCCAGCAGCTTAGGATTGACTCAGGAAAAACTGTTTTTT.

The chain combines TRBV7-6 with TRBJ1-1; D perhaps matches TRBD1 (5 bases). The CDR3 length is 13 residues. V lost 5 bases and J lost 0, with 7 bases in between. The germline CDR1 and CDR2 sequences are SGHVS and FNYEAQ. Here the CDR3 DNA reads TGTGCCAGCAGCGCCAGGGTGAACACTGAAGCTTTCTTT. It specifies CASSARVNTEAFF.

This clonotype appeared a few times. J is TRBJ2-1 and V is TRBV29-1, with 11 bases lining up with TRBD2. V was clipped by 5 bases and J by 5 bases; unmatched bases: 8. Germline V lookup: CDR1 SQVTM, CDR2 ANQGSEA. This CDR3 comprises 15 residues. The CDR3 spells CSVPPLAGGDNEQFF. The DNA for the CDR3 is TGCAGCGTTCCACCCTTAGCGGGAGGGGACAATGAGCAGTTCTTC.

This clonotype was seen a handful of times. The gene calls are TRBV7-2 and TRBJ1-4, with unresolved D. This CDR3 spans 12 amino acids. Per the germline V gene, CDR1 is SGHTA and CDR2 is FQGNSA. V lost 5 bases, J lost 8 bases, and 9 bases lay in between. CDR3 bases: TGTGCCAGCAGCCCAAACCCGGAAAAACTGTTTTTT. It yields the protein CASSPNPEKLFF. Full variable domain (rest looked up from reference TRBV7-2 and TRBJ1-4): GAGVSQSPSNKVTEKGKDVELRCDPISGHTALYWYRQSLGQGLEFLIYFQGNSAPDKSGLPSDRFSAERTGGSVSTLTIQRTQQEDSAVYLCASSPNPEKLFFGSGTQLSVL.